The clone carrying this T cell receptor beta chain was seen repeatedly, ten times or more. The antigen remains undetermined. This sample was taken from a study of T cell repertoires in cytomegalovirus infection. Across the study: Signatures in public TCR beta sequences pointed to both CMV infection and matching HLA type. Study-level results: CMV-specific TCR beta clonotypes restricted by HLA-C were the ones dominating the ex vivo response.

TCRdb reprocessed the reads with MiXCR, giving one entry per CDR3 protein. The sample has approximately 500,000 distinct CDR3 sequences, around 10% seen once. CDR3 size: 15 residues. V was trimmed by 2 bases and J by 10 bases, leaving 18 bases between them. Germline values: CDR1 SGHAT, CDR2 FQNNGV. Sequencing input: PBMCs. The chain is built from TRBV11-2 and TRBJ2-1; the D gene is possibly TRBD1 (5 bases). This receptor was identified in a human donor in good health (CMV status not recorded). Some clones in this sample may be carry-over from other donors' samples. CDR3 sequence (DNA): TGTGCCAGCAGCTTATCGCAGGGTGGGCTCTTGGAGCAGTTCTTC. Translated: CASSLSQGGLLEQFF.